The entry that follows covers one T cell receptor beta chain sequence. Trimming removed 8 bases from V and 4 bases from J, with 18 bases in between. The CDR3 has 14 amino acids. Germline lookup yields CDR1 MDHEN and CDR2 SYDVKM. The deep-level immunoSEQ assay was used. Each subset's genomic DNA was shared equally among a number of immunoSEQ plates. Here immunoSEQ multiplex PCR was the method, and the copy in TCRdb shows in-frame clones only, minus some. The sample holds approximately 500,000 clones, 75% to 85% seen once. This specimen comes from a study of shared clonotypes between healthy human individuals.

The TCR originated in a woman in her forties in good health. Some clones in this sample may be carry-over from other donors' samples. The sequenced sample was PBMCs. The chain is built from TRBV28 and TRBJ2-7; perhaps TRBD1 as D (8 bases). This chain's CDR3 is CASGSGTGGYEQYF. CDR3 coding DNA: TGTGCCAGCGGAAGCGGGACAGGAGGTTACGAGCAGTACTTC.